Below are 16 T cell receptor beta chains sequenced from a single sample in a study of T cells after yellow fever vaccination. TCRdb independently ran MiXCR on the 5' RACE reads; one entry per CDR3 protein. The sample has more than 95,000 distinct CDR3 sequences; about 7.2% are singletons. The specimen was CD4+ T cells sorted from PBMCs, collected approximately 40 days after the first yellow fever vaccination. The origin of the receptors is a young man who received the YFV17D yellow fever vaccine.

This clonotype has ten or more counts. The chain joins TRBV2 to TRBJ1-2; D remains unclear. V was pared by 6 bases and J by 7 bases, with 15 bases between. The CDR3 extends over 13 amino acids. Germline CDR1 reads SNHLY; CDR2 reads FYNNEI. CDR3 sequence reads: CASSELAGGGYTF. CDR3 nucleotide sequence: TGTGCCAGCAGCGAACTGGCGGGCGGTGGCTACACCTTC.

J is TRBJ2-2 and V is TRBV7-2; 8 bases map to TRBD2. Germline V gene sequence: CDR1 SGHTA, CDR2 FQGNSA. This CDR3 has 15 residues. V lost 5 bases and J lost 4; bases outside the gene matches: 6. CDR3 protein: CASSAAGGCTGELFF. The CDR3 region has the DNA TGTGCCAGCAGCGCCGCGGGGGGCTGCACCGGGGAGCTGTTTTTT.

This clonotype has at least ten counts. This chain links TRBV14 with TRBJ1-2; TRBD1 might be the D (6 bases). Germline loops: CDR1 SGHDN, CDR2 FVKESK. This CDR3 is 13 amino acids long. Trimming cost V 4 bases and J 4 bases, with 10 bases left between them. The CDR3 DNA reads TGTGCCAGCAGCCCACAGGGATTCTATGGCTACACCTTC. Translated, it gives CASSPQGFYGYTF.

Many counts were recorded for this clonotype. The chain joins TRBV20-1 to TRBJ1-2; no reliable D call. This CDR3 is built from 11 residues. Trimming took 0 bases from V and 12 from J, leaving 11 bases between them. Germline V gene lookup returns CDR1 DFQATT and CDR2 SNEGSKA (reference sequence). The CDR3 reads CSARDLWRDTF. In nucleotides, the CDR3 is TGCAGTGCTAGAGATCTTTGGCGAGACACCTTC.

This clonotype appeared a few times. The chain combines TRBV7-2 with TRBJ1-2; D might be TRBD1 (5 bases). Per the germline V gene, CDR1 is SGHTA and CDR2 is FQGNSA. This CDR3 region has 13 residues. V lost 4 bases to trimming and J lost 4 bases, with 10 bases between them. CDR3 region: CASSSGLPYGYTF. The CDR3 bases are TGTGCCAGCAGCTCGGGACTTCCCTATGGCTACACCTTC.

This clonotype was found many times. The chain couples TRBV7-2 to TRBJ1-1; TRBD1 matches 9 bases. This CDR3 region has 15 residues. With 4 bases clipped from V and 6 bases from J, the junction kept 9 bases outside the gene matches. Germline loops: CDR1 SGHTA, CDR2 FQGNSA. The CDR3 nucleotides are TGTGCCAGCAGCTCTTATACAGGGACAGGGTCTGAAGCTTTCTTT. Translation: CASSSYTGTGSEAFF.

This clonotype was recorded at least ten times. CDR3 bases: TGTGCCAGCAGTTACTCATCGGCGGGGGGCAATGAGCAGTTCTTC. As protein: CASSYSSAGGNEQFF. This chain links TRBV6-2 or TRBV6-3 with TRBJ2-1; 8 nucleotides line up with TRBD2. The J segment lost 6 bases and the V segment lost 0 bases, leaving 4 bases of the junction unmatched. Germline loops: CDR1 MNHEY, CDR2 SVGEGT. This CDR3 is built from 15 residues.

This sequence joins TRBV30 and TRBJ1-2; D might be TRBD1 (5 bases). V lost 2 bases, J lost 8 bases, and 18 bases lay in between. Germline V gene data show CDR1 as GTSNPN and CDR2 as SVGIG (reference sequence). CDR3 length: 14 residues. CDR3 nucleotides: TGTGCCTGGAGTTTAACTGGGGACCGTAAAGGCTACACCTTC. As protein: CAWSLTGDRKGYTF.

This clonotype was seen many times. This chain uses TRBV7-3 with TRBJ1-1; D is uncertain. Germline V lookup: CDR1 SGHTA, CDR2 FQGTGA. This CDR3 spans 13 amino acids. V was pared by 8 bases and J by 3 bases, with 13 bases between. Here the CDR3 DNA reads TGTGCCAGCGGTGAGGCGGTCGACACTGAAGCTTTCTTT. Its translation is CASGEAVDTEAFF.

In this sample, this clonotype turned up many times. The CDR3 here is CASSLEGTSGSYNEQFF. DNA of the CDR3: TGTGCCAGCAGCTTAGAGGGAACTAGCGGCTCCTACAATGAGCAGTTCTTC. The chain carries TRBV7-3 and TRBJ2-1; TRBD2 matches 8 bases. This CDR3 has 17 amino acids. J was trimmed by 0 bases and V by 2 bases; bases with no gene match: 6. The germline V gene encodes CDR1 SGHTA and CDR2 FQGTGA.

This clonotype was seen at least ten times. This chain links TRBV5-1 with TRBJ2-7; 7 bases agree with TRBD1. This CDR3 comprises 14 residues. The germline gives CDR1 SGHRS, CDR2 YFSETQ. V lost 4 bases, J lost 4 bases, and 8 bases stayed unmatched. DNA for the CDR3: TGCGCCAGCAGCCTACAGCCGGGACAGTACGAGCAGTACTTC. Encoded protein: CASSLQPGQYEQYF.

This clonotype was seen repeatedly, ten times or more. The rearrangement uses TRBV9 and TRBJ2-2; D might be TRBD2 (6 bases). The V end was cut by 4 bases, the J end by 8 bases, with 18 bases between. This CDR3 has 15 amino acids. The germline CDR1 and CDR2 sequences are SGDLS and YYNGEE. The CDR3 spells CASSPRGSVEGELFF. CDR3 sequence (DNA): TGTGCCAGCAGCCCTCGGGGGAGTGTGGAGGGGGAGCTGTTTTTT.

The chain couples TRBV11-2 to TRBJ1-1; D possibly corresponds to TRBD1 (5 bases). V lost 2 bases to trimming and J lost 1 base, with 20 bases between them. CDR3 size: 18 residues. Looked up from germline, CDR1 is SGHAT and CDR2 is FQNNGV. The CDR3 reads CASSLPVISQGQNTEAFF. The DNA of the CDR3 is TGTGCCAGCAGCTTACCCGTAATAAGTCAGGGCCAGAACACTGAAGCTTTCTTT.

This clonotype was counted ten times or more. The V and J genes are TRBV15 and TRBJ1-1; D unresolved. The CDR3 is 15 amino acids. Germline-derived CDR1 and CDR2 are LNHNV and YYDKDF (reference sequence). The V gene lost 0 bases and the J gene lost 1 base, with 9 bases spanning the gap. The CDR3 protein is CATSRDSGWNTEAFF. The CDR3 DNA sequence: TGTGCCACCAGCAGAGATTCGGGATGGAACACTGAAGCTTTCTTT.

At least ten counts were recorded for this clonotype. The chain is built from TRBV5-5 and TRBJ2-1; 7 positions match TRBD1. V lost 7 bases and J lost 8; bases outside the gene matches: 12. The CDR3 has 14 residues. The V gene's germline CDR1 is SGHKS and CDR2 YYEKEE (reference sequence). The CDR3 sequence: CASALSDRPDEQFF. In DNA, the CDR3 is TGTGCCAGCGCTCTTTCGGACAGGCCGGATGAGCAGTTCTTC.

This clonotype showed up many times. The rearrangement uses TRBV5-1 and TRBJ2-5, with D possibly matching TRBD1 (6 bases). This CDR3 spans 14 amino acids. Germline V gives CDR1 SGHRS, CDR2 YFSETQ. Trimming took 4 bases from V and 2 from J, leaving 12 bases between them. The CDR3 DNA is TGCGCCAGCAGCCCCGGCGACAGGCAAGAGACCCAGTACTTC. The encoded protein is CASSPGDRQETQYF. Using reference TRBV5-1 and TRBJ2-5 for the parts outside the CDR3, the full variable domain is KAGVTQTPRYLIKTRGQQVTLSCSPISGHRSVSWYQQTPGQGLQFLFEYFSETQRNKGNFPGRFSGRQFSNSRSEMNVSTLELGDSALYLCASSPGDRQETQYFGPGTRLLVL.